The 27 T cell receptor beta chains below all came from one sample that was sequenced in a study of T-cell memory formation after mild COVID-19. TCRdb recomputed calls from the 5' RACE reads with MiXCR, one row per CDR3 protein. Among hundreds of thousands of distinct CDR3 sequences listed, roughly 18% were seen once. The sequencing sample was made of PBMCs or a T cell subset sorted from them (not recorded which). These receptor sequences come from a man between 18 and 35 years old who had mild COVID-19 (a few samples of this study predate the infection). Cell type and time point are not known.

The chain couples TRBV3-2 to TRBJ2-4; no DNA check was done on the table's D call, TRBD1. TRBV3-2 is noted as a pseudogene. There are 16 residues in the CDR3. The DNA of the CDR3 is TGTGCCAGCAGCCAAGATAGTTTGGGTAGCTGGGGACTTCAGTACTTC. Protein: CASSQDSLGSWGLQYF.

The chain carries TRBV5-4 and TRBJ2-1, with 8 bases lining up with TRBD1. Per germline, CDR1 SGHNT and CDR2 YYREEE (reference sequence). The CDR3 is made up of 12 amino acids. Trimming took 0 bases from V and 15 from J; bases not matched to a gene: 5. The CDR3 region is CASSLGQGRPFF. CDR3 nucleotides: TGTGCCAGCAGCTTGGGACAGGGGAGGCCGTTCTTC.

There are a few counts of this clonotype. The CDR3 is CASSRIVGHHNEQFF. CDR3 in DNA: TGTGCCAGCAGCCGAATAGTCGGGCACCACAATGAGCAGTTCTTC. V and J are TRBV7-9 and TRBJ2-1, with D unclear. The V end was cut by 5 bases, the J end by 5 bases, with 16 bases between. The CDR3 extends over 15 amino acids. Germline V gene lookup returns CDR1 SEHNR and CDR2 FQNEAQ (reference sequence).

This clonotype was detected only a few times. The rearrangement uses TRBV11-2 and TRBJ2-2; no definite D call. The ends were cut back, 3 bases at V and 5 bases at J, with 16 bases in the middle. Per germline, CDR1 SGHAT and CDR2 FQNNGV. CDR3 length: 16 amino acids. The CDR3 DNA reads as TGTGCCAGCAGCTTTCGGTACCCGGGTCGGACCGGGGAGCTGTTTTTT. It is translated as CASSFRYPGRTGELFF.

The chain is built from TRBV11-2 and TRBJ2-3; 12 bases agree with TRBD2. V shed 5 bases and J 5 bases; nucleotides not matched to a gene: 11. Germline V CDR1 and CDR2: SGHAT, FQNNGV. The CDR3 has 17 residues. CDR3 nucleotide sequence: TGTGCCAGCAGCAAAACCCCGACTAGCGGGGGCTTAGATACGCAGTATTTT. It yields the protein CASSKTPTSGGLDTQYF.

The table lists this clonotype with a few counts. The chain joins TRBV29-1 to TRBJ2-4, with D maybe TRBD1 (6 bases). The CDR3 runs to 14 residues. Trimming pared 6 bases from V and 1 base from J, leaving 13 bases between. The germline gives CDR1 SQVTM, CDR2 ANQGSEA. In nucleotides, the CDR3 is TGCAGCGTACAGGGTAGGGCGGCCAAAAACATTCAGTACTTC. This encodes CSVQGRAAKNIQYF. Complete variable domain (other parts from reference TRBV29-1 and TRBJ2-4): SAVISQKPSRDICQRGTSLTIQCQVDSQVTMMFWYRQQPGQSLTLIATANQGSEATYESGFVIDKFPISRPNLTFSTLTVSNMSPEDSSIYLCSVQGRAAKNIQYFGAGTRLSVL.

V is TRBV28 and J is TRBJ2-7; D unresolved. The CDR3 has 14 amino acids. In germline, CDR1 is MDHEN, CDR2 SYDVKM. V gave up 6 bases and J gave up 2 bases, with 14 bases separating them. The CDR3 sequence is CASSPSGQPYEQYV. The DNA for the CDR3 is TGTGCCAGCAGCCCCTCAGGTCAGCCCTACGAGCAGTACGTC.

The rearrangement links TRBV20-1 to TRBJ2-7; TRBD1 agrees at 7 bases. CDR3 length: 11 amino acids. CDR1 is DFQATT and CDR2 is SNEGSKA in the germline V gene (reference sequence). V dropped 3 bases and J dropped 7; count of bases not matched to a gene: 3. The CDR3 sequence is CSARTGFEQYV. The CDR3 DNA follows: TGCAGTGCTAGGACAGGGTTTGAGCAGTACGTC.

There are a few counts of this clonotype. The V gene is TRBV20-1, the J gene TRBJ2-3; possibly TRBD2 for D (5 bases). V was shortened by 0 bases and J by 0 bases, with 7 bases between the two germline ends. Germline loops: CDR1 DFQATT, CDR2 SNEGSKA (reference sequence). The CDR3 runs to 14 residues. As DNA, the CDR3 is TGCAGTGCTAGAGATCTAGCTAGCACAGATACGCAGTATTTT. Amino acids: CSARDLASTDTQYF.

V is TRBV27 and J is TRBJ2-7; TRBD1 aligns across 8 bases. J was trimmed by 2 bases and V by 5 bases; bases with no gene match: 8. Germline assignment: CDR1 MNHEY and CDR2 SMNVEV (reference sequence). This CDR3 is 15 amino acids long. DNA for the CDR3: TGTGCCAGCAGTAGCCGCACACAGGGGGCCTACGAGCAGTACTTC. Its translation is CASSSRTQGAYEQYF.

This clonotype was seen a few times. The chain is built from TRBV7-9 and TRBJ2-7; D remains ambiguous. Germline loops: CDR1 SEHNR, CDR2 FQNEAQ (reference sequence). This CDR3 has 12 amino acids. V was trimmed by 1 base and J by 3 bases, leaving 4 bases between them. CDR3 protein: CASSLDVYEQYV. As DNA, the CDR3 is TGTGCCAGCAGCTTAGACGTCTACGAGCAGTACGTC.

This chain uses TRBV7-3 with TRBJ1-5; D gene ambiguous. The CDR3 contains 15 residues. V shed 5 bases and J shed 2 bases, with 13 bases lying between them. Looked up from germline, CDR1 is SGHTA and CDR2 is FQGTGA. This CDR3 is CASSLVMRGNQPQHF. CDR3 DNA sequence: TGTGCCAGCAGCCTCGTTATGAGAGGCAATCAGCCCCAGCATTTT.

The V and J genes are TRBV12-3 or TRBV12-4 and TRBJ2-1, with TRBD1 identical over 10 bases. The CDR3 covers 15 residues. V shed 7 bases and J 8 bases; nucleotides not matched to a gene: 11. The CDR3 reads CASTSGTGARDEQFF. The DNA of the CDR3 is TGTGCCAGCACCTCCGGGACAGGGGCCAGAGATGAGCAGTTCTTC.

The CDR3 protein is CASSHLQGRTEAFF. The CDR3 nucleotides read TGTGCCAGCAGCCACCTACAGGGGAGGACTGAAGCTTTCTTT. The chain joins TRBV14 to TRBJ1-1; TRBD1 matches 7 bases. The CDR3 is made up of 14 amino acids. After removal of 3 bases from V and 5 bases from J, the junction contained 6 bases not matched to a gene. Germline values: CDR1 SGHDN, CDR2 FVKESK.

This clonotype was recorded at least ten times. In DNA, the CDR3 is TGCGCCAGTCAGACAGGGGATGAGCAGTTCTTC. As protein: CASQTGDEQFF. This chain links TRBV5-1 with TRBJ2-1, with TRBD1 matching over 8 bases. The germline V gene encodes CDR1 SGHRS and CDR2 YFSETQ. The CDR3 has 11 amino acids. Trimming at V came to 8 bases and at J to 8 bases, leaving 3 bases not matched to a gene.

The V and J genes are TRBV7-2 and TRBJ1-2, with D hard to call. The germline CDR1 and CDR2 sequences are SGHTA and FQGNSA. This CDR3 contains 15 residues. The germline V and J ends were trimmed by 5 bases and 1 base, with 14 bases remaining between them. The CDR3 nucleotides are TGTGCCAGCAGCCCGCCTTCAGCGTTTAACTATGGCTACACCTTC. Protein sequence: CASSPPSAFNYGYTF. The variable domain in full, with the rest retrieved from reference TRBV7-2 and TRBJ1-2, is GAGVSQSPSNKVTEKGKDVELRCDPISGHTALYWYRQSLGQGLEFLIYFQGNSAPDKSGLPSDRFSAERTGGSVSTLTIQRTQQEDSAVYLCASSPPSAFNYGYTFGSGTRLTVV.

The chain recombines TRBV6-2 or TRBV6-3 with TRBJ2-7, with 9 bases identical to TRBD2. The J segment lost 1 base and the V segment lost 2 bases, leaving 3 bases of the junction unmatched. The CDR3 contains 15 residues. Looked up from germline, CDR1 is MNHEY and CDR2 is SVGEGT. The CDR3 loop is CASSYGGRGSYEQYV. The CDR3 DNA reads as TGTGCCAGCAGTTACGGCGGGAGGGGGTCCTACGAGCAGTACGTC.

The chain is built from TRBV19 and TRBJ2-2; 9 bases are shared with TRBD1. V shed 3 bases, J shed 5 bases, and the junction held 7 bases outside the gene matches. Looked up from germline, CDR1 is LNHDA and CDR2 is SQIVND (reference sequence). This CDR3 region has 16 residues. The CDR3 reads CASSIVGTGRTGELFF. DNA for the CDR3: TGTGCCAGTAGTATTGTGGGGACAGGGCGGACCGGGGAGCTGTTTTTT.

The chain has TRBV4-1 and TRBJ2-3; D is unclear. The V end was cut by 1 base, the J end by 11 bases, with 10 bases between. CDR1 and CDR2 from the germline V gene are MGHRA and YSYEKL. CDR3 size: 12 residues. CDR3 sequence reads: CASSQVMSRQYF. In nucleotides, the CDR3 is TGCGCCAGCAGCCAAGTCATGTCGAGGCAGTATTTT.

CDR3 sequence: CASSPKRRDTQYF. CDR3 bases: TGTGCCAGCTCGCCGAAAAGGAGGGATACGCAGTATTTT. This rearrangement joins TRBV18 to TRBJ2-3; perhaps TRBD2 as D (5 bases). Germline V gene lookup returns CDR1 KGHSH and CDR2 LQKENI. V dropped 6 bases and J dropped 6 bases, with 13 bases sitting between them. The CDR3 runs to 13 residues.

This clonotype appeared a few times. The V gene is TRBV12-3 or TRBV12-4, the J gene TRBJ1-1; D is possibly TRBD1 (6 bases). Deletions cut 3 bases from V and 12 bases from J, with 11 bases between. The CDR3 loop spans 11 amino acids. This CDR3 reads CASSLTGTTFF. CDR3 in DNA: TGTGCCAGCAGTTTGACAGGAACGACTTTCTTT.

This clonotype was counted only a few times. CDR3 nucleotides: TGTGCCAGCCTATTTGGGCCAGGGGCCAACGTCCTGACTTTC. The encoded protein is CASLFGPGANVLTF. The gene calls are TRBV5-4 and TRBJ2-6; D not resolved. CDR3 length: 14 amino acids. Germline V CDR1 and CDR2: SGHNT, YYREEE (reference sequence). The V and J ends lost 7 bases and 4 bases respectively, with 12 bases between them.

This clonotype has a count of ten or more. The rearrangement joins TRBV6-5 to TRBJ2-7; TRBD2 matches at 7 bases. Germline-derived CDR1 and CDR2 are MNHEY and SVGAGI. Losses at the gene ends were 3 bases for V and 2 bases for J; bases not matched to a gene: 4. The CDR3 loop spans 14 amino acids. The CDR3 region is CASSYWGGAYEQYF. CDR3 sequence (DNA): TGTGCCAGCAGTTATTGGGGGGGAGCCTACGAGCAGTACTTC.

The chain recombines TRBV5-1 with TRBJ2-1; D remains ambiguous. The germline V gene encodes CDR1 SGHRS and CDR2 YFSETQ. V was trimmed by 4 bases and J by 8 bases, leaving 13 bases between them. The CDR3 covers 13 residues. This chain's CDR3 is CASSPVAPYEQFF. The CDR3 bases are TGCGCCAGCAGCCCAGTAGCTCCCTATGAGCAGTTCTTC.

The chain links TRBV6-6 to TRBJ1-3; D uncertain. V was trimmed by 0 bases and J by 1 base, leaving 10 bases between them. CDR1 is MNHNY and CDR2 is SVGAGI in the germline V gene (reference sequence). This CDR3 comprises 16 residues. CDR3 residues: CASSYSNPQSGNTIYF. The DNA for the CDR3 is TGTGCCAGCAGTTACTCGAATCCCCAGTCTGGAAACACCATATATTTT.

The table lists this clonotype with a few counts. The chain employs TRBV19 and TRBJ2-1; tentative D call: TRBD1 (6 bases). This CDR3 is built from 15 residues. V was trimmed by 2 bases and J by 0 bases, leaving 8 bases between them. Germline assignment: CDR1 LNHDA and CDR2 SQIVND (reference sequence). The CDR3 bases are TGTGCCAGTAGTATAAAACAGGGCTCCTACAATGAGCAGTTCTTC. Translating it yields CASSIKQGSYNEQFF. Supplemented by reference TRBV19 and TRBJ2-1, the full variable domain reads DGGITQSPKYLFRKEGQNVTLSCEQNLNHDAMYWYRQDPGQGLRLIYYSQIVNDFQKGDIAEGYSVSREKKESFPLTVTSAQKNPTAFYLCASSIKQGSYNEQFFGPGTRLTVL.

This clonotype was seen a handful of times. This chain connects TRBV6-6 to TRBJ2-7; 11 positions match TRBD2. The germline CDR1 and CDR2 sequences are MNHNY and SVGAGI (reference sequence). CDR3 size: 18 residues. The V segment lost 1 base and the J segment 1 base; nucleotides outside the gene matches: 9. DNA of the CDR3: TGTGCCAGCAGTTACTTCTTACTAGCGGGGGCCGAGTCCTACGAGCAGTACTTC. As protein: CASSYFLLAGAESYEQYF.